This TCR beta chain was captured in a study of OX40 agonist ivuxolimab in advanced cancers. Turning to the study itself: Prior anti-PD-1, anti-PD-L1 or anti-CTLA-4 therapy was allowed; 30% to 40% had some. General study results and limits: Researchers report that CD8+ T cells had, on average, more expanded clones than CD4+. Also present in some nonresponders was a low level of normalized T-cell clonal expansion.

Assay: immunoSEQ multiplex PCR; the TCRdb copy retains only in-frame clones and omits some. The data show around 79,000 clones, approximately 92% seen once. Points on this clone: Its matching antigen is unknown.

CDR1 SSHAT and CDR2 FNYEAQ come from the germline V gene (reference sequence). J was trimmed by 2 bases and V by 1 base; bases with no gene match: 7. CDR3 size: 17 residues. V gene TRBV7-7 combines with J gene TRBJ2-5, with 10 bases lining up with TRBD2. The TCR originated in an adult with an advanced solid tumor such as melanoma, head and neck, liver or kidney cancer. The specimen was CD4+ or CD8+ T cells sorted from blood, collected in a trial of the OX40 agonist ivuxolimab. The CDR3 protein is CASSLGVSGGLQETQYF. CDR3 coding DNA: TGTGCCAGCAGCTTAGGGGTTAGCGGGGGGCTTCAAGAGACCCAGTACTTC.